These T cell receptor beta chains were read from a single sample in a study of T-cell memory formation after mild COVID-19. MiXCR, run by TCRdb on the 5' RACE reads, gives a single entry per CDR3 protein. Among 25,000 to 30,000 distinct CDR3 sequences listed, about 16% were seen once. Sequenced sample: PBMCs or a T cell subset sorted from them (not recorded which). Receptor source: an adult who had mild COVID-19 (a few samples of this study predate the infection). Cell type and time point are not known. The CDR3 runs from the conserved cysteine through the conserved F or W. The order of the fields is V gene, J gene, CDR3 length, D gene, CDR3 protein. The D gene is left open where the match is weak.

v_gene: TRBV23-1
j_gene: TRBJ2-1
len: 14
d_gene: .
CDR3aa: CASSLEKEDNEQFF

v_gene: TRBV24-1
j_gene: TRBJ2-1
len: 14
d_gene: .
CDR3aa: CATSKELGNNEQFF

v_gene: TRBV5-6
j_gene: TRBJ1-2
len: 15
d_gene: TRBD1
CDR3aa: CASSSGGTGVNGYTF

v_gene: TRBV7-2
j_gene: TRBJ2-7
len: 15
d_gene: TRBD2
CDR3aa: CASSLAERDLYEQYF

v_gene: TRBV11-1
j_gene: TRBJ1-1
len: 15
d_gene: .
CDR3aa: CASSLGRQRGTEAFF

v_gene: TRBV7-9
j_gene: TRBJ1-1
len: 14
d_gene: .
CDR3aa: CASSLNGRNTEAFF

v_gene: TRBV9
j_gene: TRBJ2-7
len: 13
d_gene: TRBD1
CDR3aa: CASADRGSYEQYF

v_gene: TRBV19
j_gene: TRBJ1-5
len: 13
d_gene: TRBD1
CDR3aa: CASSKGAVQPQHF

v_gene: TRBV4-3
j_gene: TRBJ2-1
len: 17
d_gene: TRBD1
CDR3aa: CASSQVERTGEYNEQFF

v_gene: TRBV7-9
j_gene: TRBJ1-1
len: 15
d_gene: .
CDR3aa: CASSLGGSDGTEAFF

v_gene: TRBV6-2/TRBV6-3
j_gene: TRBJ2-7
len: 15
d_gene: TRBD2
CDR3aa: CASSYFGTRRKEQYF

v_gene: TRBV12-3/TRBV12-4
j_gene: TRBJ2-1
len: 15
d_gene: .
CDR3aa: CASSKDSSSYNEQFF

v_gene: TRBV2
j_gene: TRBJ1-1
len: 13
d_gene: .
CDR3aa: CASSDSRDTEAFF

v_gene: TRBV12-3/TRBV12-4
j_gene: TRBJ2-2
len: 12
d_gene: .
CDR3aa: CASSFGSSRLFF

v_gene: TRBV5-1
j_gene: TRBJ2-2
len: 16
d_gene: .
CDR3aa: CASSLRAGPNTGELFF

v_gene: TRBV19
j_gene: TRBJ1-2
len: 14
d_gene: .
CDR3aa: CASSELQRGTYYTF

v_gene: TRBV12-3/TRBV12-4
j_gene: TRBJ2-3
len: 14
d_gene: TRBD1
CDR3aa: CASKPGQHTDTQYF

v_gene: TRBV5-1
j_gene: TRBJ2-3
len: 15
d_gene: TRBD1
CDR3aa: CASSLGTGSGDTQYF

v_gene: TRBV18
j_gene: TRBJ1-2
len: 14
d_gene: .
CDR3aa: CASSPPVRNYGYTF

v_gene: TRBV7-3
j_gene: TRBJ2-3
len: 14
d_gene: .
CDR3aa: CASSQDSSTDTQYF

v_gene: TRBV18
j_gene: TRBJ2-1
len: 12
d_gene: .
CDR3aa: CASSSTAAEQFF

v_gene: TRBV7-3
j_gene: TRBJ2-6
len: 15
d_gene: .
CDR3aa: CASSQGLSGANVLTF

v_gene: TRBV2
j_gene: TRBJ2-7
len: 14
d_gene: .
CDR3aa: CASRLEQGSYEQYF

v_gene: TRBV6-1
j_gene: TRBJ2-7
len: 12
d_gene: .
CDR3aa: CASTVGLGTLYF

v_gene: TRBV4-2
j_gene: TRBJ2-6
len: 19
d_gene: TRBD1
CDR3aa: CASSLNSGTGRSGANVLTF

v_gene: TRBV7-6
j_gene: TRBJ1-1
len: 14
d_gene: .
CDR3aa: CASSQMTSGTEAFF

v_gene: TRBV20-1
j_gene: TRBJ2-3
len: 16
d_gene: TRBD2
CDR3aa: CSARDGTSDVADTQYF

v_gene: TRBV7-3
j_gene: TRBJ1-1
len: 16
d_gene: .
CDR3aa: CASSSLPAGNNTEAFF

v_gene: TRBV29-1
j_gene: TRBJ2-3
len: 14
d_gene: .
CDR3aa: CSVESRVGRNTQYF

v_gene: TRBV6-5
j_gene: TRBJ1-3
len: 16
d_gene: .
CDR3aa: CASSRTRQVSGNTIYF

v_gene: TRBV10-3
j_gene: TRBJ2-7
len: 14
d_gene: TRBD1
CDR3aa: CAISDRGPSYEQYF

v_gene: TRBV29-1
j_gene: TRBJ2-1
len: 14
d_gene: TRBD2
CDR3aa: CSVAVGGAYNEQFF

v_gene: TRBV4-2
j_gene: TRBJ2-3
len: 16
d_gene: TRBD2
CDR3aa: CASSQVGGRASDTQYF

v_gene: TRBV4-1
j_gene: TRBJ1-1
len: 15
d_gene: TRBD1
CDR3aa: CASSQNRGGGTEAFF

v_gene: TRBV7-3
j_gene: TRBJ1-6
len: 13
d_gene: .
CDR3aa: CASSRDNNSPLHF

v_gene: TRBV7-8
j_gene: TRBJ1-1
len: 14
d_gene: TRBD1
CDR3aa: CASSRGQGNTEAFF

v_gene: TRBV4-3
j_gene: TRBJ1-2
len: 16
d_gene: TRBD1
CDR3aa: CASSQEPVTGAHGYTF

v_gene: TRBV18
j_gene: TRBJ1-1
len: 15
d_gene: .
CDR3aa: CASSGRDSRNTEAFF

v_gene: TRBV14
j_gene: TRBJ2-7
len: 17
d_gene: TRBD1
CDR3aa: CASSHPRVGTGGNEQYF

v_gene: TRBV24-1
j_gene: TRBJ2-2
len: 16
d_gene: .
CDR3aa: CATSDLGRTNTGELFF

v_gene: TRBV24-1
j_gene: TRBJ2-1
len: 17
d_gene: TRBD2
CDR3aa: CATSDFGTGLGRDEQFF